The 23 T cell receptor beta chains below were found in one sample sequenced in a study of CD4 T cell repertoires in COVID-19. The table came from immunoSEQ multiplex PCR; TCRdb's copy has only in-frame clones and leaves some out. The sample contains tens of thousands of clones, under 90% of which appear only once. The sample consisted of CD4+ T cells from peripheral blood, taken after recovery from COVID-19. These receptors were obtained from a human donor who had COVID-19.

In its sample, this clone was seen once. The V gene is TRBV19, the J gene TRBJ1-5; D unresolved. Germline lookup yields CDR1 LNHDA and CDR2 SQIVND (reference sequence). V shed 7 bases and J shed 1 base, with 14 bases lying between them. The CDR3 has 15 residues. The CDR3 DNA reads TGTGCCAGTAAGTCCCAAGGTGGCAGCAATCAGCCCCAGCATTTT. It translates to CASKSQGGSNQPQHF.

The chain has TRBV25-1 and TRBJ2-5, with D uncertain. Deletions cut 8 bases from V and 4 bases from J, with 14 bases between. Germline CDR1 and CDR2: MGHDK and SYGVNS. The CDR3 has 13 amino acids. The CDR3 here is CASSGPRRETQYF. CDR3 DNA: TGTGCCAGCTCCGGGCCGCGCCGAGAGACCCAGTACTTC.

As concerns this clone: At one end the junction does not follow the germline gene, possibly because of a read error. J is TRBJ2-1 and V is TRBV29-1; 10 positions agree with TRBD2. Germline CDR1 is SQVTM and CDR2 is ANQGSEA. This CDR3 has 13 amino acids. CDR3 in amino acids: CSTGTSASNGQFF. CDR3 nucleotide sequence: TGCAGCACAGGGACTAGCGCAAGCAATGGGCAGTTCTTC.

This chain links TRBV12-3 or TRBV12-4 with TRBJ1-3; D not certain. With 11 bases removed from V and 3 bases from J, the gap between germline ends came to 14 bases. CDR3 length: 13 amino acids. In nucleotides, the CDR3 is TGTGCCGGGAAGGCGGGAGATGGAAACACCATATATTTT. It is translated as CAGKAGDGNTIYF.

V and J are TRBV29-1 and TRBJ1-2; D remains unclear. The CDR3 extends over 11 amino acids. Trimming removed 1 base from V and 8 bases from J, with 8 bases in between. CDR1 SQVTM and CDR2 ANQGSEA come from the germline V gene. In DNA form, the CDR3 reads TGCAGCGTTGAAGGGGGAGGGGGCTACACCTTC. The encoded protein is CSVEGGGGYTF.

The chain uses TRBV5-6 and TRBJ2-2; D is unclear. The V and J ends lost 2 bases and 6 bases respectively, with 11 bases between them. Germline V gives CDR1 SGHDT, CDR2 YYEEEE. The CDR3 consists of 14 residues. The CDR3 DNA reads TGTGCCAGCAGCTTAGTCGCGACCTCCGGGGAGCTGTTTTTT. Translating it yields CASSLVATSGELFF. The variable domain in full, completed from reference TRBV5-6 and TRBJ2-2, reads DAGVTQSPTHLIKTRGQQVTLRCSPKSGHDTVSWYQQALGQGPQFIFQYYEEEERQRGNFPDRFSGHQFPNYSSELNVNALLLGDSALYLCASSLVATSGELFFGEGSRLTVL.

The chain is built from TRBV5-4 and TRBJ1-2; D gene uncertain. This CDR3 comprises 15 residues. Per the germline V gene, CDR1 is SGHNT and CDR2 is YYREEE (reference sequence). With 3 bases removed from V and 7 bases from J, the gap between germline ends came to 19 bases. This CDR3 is CASSYVDGIAGGYTF. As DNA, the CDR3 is TGTGCCAGCAGCTACGTCGACGGGATTGCGGGTGGCTACACCTTC.

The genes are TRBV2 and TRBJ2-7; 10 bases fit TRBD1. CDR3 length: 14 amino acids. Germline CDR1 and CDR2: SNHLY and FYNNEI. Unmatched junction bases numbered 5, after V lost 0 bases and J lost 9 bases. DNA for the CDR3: TGTGCCAGCAGTGAAGCAGGGACAGGGGTAGGGCAGTACTTC. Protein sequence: CASSEAGTGVGQYF.

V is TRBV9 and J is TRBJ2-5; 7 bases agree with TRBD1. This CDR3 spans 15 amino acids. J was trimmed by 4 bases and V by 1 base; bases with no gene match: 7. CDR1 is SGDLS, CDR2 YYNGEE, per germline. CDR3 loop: CASSVTGQLRETQYF. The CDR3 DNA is TGTGCCAGCAGCGTAACGGGACAGCTAAGAGAGACCCAGTACTTC. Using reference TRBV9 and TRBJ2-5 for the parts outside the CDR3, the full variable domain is DSGVTQTPKHLITATGQRVTLRCSPRSGDLSVYWYQQSLDQGLQFLIQYYNGEERAKGNILERFSAQQFPDLHSELNLSSLELGDSALYFCASSVTGQLRETQYFGPGTRLLVL.

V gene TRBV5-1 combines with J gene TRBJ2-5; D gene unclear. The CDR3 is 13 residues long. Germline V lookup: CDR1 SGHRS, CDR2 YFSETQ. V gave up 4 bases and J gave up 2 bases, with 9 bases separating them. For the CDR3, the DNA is TGCGCCAGCAGCACCGGATCACAAGAGACCCAGTACTTC. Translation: CASSTGSQETQYF.

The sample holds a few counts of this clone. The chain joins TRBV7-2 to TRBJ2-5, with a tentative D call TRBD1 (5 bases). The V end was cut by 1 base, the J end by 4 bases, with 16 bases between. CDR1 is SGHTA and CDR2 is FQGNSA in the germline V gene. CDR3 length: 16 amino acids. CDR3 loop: CASSLGRGRLVETQYF. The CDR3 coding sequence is TGTGCCAGCAGCTTAGGAAGGGGTAGGCTGGTAGAGACCCAGTACTTC.

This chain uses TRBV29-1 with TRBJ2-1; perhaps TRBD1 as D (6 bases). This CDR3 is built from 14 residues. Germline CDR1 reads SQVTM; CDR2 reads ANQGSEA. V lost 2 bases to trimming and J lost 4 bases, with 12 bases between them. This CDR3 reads CSVELRGRYNEQFF. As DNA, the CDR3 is TGCAGCGTTGAACTCAGGGGTCGGTACAATGAGCAGTTCTTC.

The CDR3 here is CATSDFGAGRTGELFF. The CDR3 DNA reads as TGTGCCACCAGTGATTTTGGGGCAGGTCGGACCGGGGAGCTGTTTTTT. The chain employs TRBV24-1 and TRBJ2-2; weak D call: TRBD1 (5 bases). V shed 1 base and J shed 5 bases, with 13 bases lying between them. Germline CDR1 and CDR2: KGHDR and SFDVKD. CDR3 size: 16 residues.

The CDR3 here is CASSPEMATNEKLFF. For the CDR3, the DNA is TGTGCCAGCAGTCCGGAAATGGCAACTAATGAAAAACTGTTTTTT. The J gene is TRBJ1-4, the V gene TRBV27; D unresolved. CDR1 and CDR2 (germline): MNHEY, SMNVEV (reference sequence). Trimming left V 5 bases short and J 0 bases short, with 10 bases between. This CDR3 comprises 15 residues.

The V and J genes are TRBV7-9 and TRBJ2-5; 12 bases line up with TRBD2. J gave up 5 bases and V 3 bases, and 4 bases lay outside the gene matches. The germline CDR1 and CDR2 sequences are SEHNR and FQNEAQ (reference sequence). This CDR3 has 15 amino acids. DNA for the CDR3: TGTGCCAGCAGCTTGTCTAGCGGGAGGGGGGAGACCCAGTACTTC. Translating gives CASSLSSGRGETQYF.

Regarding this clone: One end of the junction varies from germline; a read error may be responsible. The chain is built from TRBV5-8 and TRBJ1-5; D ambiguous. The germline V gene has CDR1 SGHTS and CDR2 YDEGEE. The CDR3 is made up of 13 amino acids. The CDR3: CASSLDLRGPQHF. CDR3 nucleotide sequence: TGTGCCAGCAGTTTGGACCTCCGGGGGCCCCAGCATTTT.

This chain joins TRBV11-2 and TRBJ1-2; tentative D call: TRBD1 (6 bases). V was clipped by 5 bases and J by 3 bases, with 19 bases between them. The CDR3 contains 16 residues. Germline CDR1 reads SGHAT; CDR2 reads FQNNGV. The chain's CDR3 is CASSAITGFIDYGYTF. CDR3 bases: TGTGCCAGCAGCGCCATCACAGGGTTTATTGACTATGGCTACACCTTC.

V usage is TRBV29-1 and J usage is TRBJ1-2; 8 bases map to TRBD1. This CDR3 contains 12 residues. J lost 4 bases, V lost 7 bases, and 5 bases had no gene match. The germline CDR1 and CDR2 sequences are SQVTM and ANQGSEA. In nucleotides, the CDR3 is TGCAGCGGTGGGGACAGGTCCTATGGCTACACCTTC. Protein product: CSGGDRSYGYTF.

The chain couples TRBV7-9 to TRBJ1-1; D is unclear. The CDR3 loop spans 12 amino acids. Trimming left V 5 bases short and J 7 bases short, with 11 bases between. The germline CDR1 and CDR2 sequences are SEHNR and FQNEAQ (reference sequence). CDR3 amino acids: CASSHREGEAFF. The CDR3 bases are TGTGCCAGCAGCCACCGGGAAGGTGAAGCTTTCTTT.

This CDR3 reads CATTTTPAQEGYTF. The DNA for the CDR3 is TGCGCCACCACCACCACCCCCGCGCAGGAGGGCTACACCTTC. This chain uses TRBV5-1 with TRBJ1-2; D ambiguous. V was shortened by 9 bases and J by 8 bases, with 23 bases between the two germline ends. The CDR3 runs 14 residues. Germline values: CDR1 SGHRS, CDR2 YFSETQ.

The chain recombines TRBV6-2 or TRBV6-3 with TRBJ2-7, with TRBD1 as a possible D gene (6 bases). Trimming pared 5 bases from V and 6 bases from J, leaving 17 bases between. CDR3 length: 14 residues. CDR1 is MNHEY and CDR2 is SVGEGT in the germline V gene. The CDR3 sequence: CASSRLPRDTEQYF. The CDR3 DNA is TGTGCCAGCAGTAGGCTTCCTCGGGACACCGAGCAGTACTTC.

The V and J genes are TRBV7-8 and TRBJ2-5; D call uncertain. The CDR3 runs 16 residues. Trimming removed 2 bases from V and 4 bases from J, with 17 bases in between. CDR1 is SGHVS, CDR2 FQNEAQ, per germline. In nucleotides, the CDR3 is TGTGCCAGCAGCTTAAGGCTCTCCACGTGGGGAGAGACCCAGTACTTC. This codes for CASSLRLSTWGETQYF.

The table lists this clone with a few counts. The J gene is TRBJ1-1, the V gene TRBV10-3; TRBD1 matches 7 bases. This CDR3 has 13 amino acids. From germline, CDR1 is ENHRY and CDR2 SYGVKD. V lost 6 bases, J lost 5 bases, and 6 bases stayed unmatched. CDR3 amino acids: CAIRAGGATEAFF. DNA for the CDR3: TGTGCCATCAGAGCAGGGGGTGCTACTGAAGCTTTCTTT.